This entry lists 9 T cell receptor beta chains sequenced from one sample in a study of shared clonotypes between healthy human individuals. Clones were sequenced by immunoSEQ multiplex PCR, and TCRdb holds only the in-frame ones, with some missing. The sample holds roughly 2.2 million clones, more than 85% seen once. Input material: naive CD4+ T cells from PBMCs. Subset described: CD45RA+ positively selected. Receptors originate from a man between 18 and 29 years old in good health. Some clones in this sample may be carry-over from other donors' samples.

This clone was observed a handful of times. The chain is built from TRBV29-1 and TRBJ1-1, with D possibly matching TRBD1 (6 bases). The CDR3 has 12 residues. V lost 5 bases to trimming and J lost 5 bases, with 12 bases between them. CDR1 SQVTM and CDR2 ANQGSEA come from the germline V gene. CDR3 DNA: TGCAGCGTTTATCAGGGGAGGACTGAAGCTTTCTTT. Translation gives CSVYQGRTEAFF.

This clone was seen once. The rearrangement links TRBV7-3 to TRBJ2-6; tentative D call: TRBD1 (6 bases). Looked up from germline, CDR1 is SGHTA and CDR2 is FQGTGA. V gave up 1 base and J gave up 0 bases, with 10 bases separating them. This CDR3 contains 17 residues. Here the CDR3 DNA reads TGTGCCAGCAGCTTAAGAGGGGGATACTCTGGGGCCAACGTCCTGACTTTC. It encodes CASSLRGGYSGANVLTF.

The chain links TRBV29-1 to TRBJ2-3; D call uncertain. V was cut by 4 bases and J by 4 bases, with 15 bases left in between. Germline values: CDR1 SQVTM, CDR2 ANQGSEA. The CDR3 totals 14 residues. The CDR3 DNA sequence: TGCAGCGTTGGATCTCTCCGGCAGGCAGATACGCAGTATTTT. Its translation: CSVGSLRQADTQYF.

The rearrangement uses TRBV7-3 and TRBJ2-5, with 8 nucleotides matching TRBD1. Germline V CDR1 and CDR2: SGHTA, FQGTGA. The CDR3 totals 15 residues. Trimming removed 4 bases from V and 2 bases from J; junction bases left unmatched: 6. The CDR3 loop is CASSWTTGAQETQYF. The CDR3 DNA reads TGTGCCAGCAGCTGGACGACAGGGGCTCAAGAGACCCAGTACTTC. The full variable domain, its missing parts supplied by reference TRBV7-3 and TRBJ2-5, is GAGVSQTPSNKVTEKGKYVELRCDPISGHTALYWYRQSLGQGPEFLIYFQGTGAADDSGLPNDRFFAVRPEGSVSTLKIQRTERGDSAVYLCASSWTTGAQETQYFGPGTRLLVL.

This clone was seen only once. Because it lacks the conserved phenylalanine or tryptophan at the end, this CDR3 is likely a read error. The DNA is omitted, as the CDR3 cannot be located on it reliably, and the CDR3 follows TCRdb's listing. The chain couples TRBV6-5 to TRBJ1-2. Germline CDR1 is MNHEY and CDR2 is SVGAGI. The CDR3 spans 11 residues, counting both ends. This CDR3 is CASSEARATRL.

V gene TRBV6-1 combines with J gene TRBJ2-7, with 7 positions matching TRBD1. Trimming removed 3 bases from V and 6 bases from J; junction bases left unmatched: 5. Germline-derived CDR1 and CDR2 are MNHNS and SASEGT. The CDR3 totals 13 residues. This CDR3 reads CASSEQTGTEQYF. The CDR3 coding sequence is TGTGCCAGCAGTGAGCAGACAGGGACCGAGCAGTACTTC.

The CDR3 is CASRPQTGGVYGYTF. The CDR3 nucleotides are TGTGCCAGCAGACCACAGACAGGGGGCGTCTATGGCTACACCTTC. The chain uses TRBV28 and TRBJ1-2, with 10 bases lining up with TRBD1. The V and J ends lost 6 bases and 4 bases, in that order; junction bases with no gene match: 8. This CDR3 comprises 15 residues. The germline V gene has CDR1 MDHEN and CDR2 SYDVKM.

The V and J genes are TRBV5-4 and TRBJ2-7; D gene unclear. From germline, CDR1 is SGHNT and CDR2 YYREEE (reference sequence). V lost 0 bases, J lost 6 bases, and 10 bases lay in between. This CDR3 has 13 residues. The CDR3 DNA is TGTGCCAGCAGCTTGGGTCGCGCGGCCGAGCAGTACTTC. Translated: CASSLGRAAEQYF. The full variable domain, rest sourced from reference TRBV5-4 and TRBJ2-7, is ETGVTQSPTHLIKTRGQQVTLRCSSQSGHNTVSWYQQALGQGPQFIFQYYREEENGRGNFPPRFSGLQFPNYSSELNVNALELDDSALYLCASSLGRAAEQYFGPGTRLTVT.

CDR3 sequence: CASSRLSGSTDTQYF. The CDR3 DNA sequence: TGTGCCAGCAGCCGATTAAGCGGAAGCACAGATACGCAGTATTTT. This rearrangement joins TRBV5-5 to TRBJ2-3, with D possibly being TRBD2 (5 bases). The germline V and J ends were trimmed by 4 bases and 0 bases, with 12 bases remaining between them. This CDR3 comprises 15 residues. Germline V CDR1 and CDR2: SGHKS, YYEKEE (reference sequence). The full variable domain, its missing parts supplied by reference TRBV5-5 and TRBJ2-3, is DAGVTQSPTHLIKTRGQQVTLRCSPISGHKSVSWYQQVLGQGPQFIFQYYEKEERGRGNFPDRFSARQFPNYSSELNVNALLLGDSALYLCASSRLSGSTDTQYFGPGTRLTVL.